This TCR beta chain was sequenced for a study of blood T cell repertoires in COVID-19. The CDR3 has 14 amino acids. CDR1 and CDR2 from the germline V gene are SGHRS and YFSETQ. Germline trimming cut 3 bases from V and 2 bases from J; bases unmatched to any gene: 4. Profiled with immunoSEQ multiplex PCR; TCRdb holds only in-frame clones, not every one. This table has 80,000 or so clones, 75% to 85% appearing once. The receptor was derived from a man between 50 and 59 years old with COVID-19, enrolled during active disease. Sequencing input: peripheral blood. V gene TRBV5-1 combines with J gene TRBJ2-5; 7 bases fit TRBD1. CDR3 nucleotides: TGCGCCAGCAGCTCGGGACAGCCTCAAGAGACCCAGTACTTC. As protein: CASSSGQPQETQYF. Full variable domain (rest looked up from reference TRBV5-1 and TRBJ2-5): KAGVTQTPRYLIKTRGQQVTLSCSPISGHRSVSWYQQTPGQGLQFLFEYFSETQRNKGNFPGRFSGRQFSNSRSEMNVSTLELGDSALYLCASSSGQPQETQYFGPGTRLLVL.